This T cell receptor beta chain was captured in a study of T cell responses to AZD1222 COVID-19 vaccine. Turning to this clone: Its antigen is as yet unknown.

Regarding the study as a whole: Baseline antibody screening turned up just 6 or 7 seropositive AZD1222 recipients. White British people made up most donors, females outnumbered males, and clonal diversity was possibly underestimated. None of the repertoires were sampled until the peak T cell response had passed.

Data came from immunoSEQ multiplex PCR; TCRdb stores just in-frame clones and leaves some out. Of under 150,000 clones in the sample, roughly nine tenths were seen once. From germline, CDR1 is LNHDA and CDR2 SQIVND (reference sequence). Trimming stripped 0 bases from V and 0 bases from J, with 11 bases between. This CDR3 region has 16 residues. The sample consisted of peripheral blood, taken 28 days after the second AZD1222 dose. The clonotype comes from an adult who received the AZD1222 COVID-19 vaccine. This chain uses TRBV19 with TRBJ1-2; no definite D call. In nucleotides, the CDR3 is TGTGCCAGTAGTATAGACGCAGTTGACCCTAACTATGGCTACACCTTC. Translated: CASSIDAVDPNYGYTF. Full variable domain (remainder filled in from reference TRBV19 and TRBJ1-2): DGGITQSPKYLFRKEGQNVTLSCEQNLNHDAMYWYRQDPGQGLRLIYYSQIVNDFQKGDIAEGYSVSREKKESFPLTVTSAQKNPTAFYLCASSIDAVDPNYGYTFGSGTRLTVV.